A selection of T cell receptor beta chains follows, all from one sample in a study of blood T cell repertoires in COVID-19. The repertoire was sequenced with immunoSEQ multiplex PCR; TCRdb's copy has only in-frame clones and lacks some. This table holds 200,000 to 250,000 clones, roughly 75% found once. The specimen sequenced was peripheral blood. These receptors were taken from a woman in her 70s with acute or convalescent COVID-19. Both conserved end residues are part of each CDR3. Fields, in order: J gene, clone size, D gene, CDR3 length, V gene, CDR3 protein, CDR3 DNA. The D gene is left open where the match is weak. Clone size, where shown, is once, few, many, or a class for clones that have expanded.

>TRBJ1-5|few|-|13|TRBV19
CASSLTLDSRQHF
TGTGCCAGTAGTCTAACGTTAGACTCCCGACAGCATTTT
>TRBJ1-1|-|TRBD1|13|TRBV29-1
CSVDPGGRTEAFF
TGCAGCGTTGATCCAGGGGGAAGGACTGAAGCTTTCTTT
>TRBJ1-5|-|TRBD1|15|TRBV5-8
CASSLETGGGQPQHF
TGTGCCAGCAGCTTGGAGACAGGGGGCGGTCAGCCCCAGCATTTT
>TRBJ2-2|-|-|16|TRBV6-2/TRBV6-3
CASSDSTVGATGELFF
TGTGCCAGCAGTGACTCGACCGTCGGAGCCACCGGGGAGCTGTTTTTT
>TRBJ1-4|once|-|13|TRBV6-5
CASSLPGRGKLFF
TGTGCCAGCAGTTTGCCAGGGAGGGGAAAACTGTTTTTT
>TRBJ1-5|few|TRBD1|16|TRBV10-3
CAISEEGATSNQPQHF
TGTGCCATCAGCGAGGAGGGGGCTACTAGCAATCAGCCCCAGCATTTT
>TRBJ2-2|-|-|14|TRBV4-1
CASSQDSYTGELFF
TGCGCCAGCAGCCAAGACAGTTACACCGGGGAGCTGTTTTTT
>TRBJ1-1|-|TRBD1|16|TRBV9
CASSVNRGGGDTEAFF
TGTGCCAGCAGCGTAAACAGGGGTGGGGGTGATACTGAAGCTTTCTTT
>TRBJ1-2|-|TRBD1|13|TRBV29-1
CSTRTGENYGYTF
TGCAGCACTAGGACAGGGGAGAACTATGGCTACACCTTC
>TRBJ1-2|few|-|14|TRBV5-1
CASRRSQDNYGYTF
TGCGCCAGCAGGAGATCCCAGGATAACTATGGCTACACCTTC
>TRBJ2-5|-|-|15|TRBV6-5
CASSYFGGHPETQYF
TGTGCCAGCAGTTACTTTGGAGGCCACCCAGAGACCCAGTACTTC
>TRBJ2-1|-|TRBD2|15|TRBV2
CASSRLAGSYNEQFF
TGTGCCAGCAGCAGACTAGCGGGCTCCTACAATGAGCAGTTCTTC
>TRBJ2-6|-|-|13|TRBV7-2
CASTPQGSNVLTF
TGTGCCAGCACCCCACAGGGTTCCAACGTCCTGACTTTC
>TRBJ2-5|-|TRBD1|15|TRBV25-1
CASSSTGRGQETQYF
TGTGCCAGCAGTAGTACGGGCAGGGGGCAAGAGACCCAGTACTTC
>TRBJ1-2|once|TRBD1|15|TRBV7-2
CASSKYGQGSYGYTF
TGTGCCAGCAGCAAGTATGGACAGGGGTCCTATGGCTACACCTTC
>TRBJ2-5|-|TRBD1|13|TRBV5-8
CASRRQGWETQYF
TGTGCCAGCAGAAGACAGGGTTGGGAGACCCAGTACTTC
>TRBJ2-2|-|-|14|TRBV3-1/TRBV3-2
CASSPPVNTGELFF
TGTGCCAGCAGCCCCCCAGTCAACACCGGGGAGCTGTTTTTT
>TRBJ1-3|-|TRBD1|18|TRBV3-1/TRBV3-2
CASSPTGGTGASGNTIYF
TGTGCCAGCAGCCCCACAGGCGGGACAGGAGCCTCTGGAAACACCATATATTTT
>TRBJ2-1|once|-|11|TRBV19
CASRTGEKQFF
TGTGCCAGTCGGACGGGAGAAAAGCAGTTCTTC
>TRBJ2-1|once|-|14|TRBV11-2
CASSLGQKNNEQFF
TGTGCCAGCAGCTTAGGACAGAAGAACAATGAGCAGTTCTTC
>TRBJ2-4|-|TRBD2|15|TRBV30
CALIETGLAKNIQYF
TGTGCCCTGATCGAAACGGGACTAGCGAAAAACATTCAGTACTTC
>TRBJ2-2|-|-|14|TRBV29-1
CSAVTGHGTGELFF
TGCAGCGCAGTCACAGGTCACGGCACCGGGGAGCTGTTTTTT
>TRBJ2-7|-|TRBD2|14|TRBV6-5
CASSPAGGSPEQYF
TGTGCCAGCAGCCCAGCGGGGGGATCCCCGGAGCAGTACTTC
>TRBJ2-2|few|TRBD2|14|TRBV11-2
CASTGLVGTGELFF
TGTGCCAGCACCGGACTAGTCGGCACCGGGGAGCTGTTTTTT
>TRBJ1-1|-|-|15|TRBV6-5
CASSYSGSIGTEAFF
TGTGCCAGCAGTTACTCCGGGAGTATCGGCACTGAAGCTTTCTTT
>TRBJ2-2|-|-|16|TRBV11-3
CASSLGQSSNTGELFF
TGTGCCAGCAGCTTAGGGCAGTCTTCCAACACCGGGGAGCTGTTTTTT
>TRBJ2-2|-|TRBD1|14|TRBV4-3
CASSQGDSTGELFF
TGCGCCAGCAGCCAAGGGGACAGCACCGGGGAGCTGTTTTTT
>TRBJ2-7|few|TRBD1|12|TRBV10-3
CATMDRVYEQYF
TGTGCCACCATGGACAGGGTCTACGAGCAGTACTTC
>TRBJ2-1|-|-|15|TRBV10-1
CASSESRGRLNEQFF
TGCGCCAGCAGTGAGTCCCGGGGGAGGTTGAATGAGCAGTTCTTC
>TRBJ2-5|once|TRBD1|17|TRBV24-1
CATSDLIGTGDQETQYF
TGTGCCACCAGTGATTTGATCGGGACAGGGGACCAAGAGACCCAGTACTTC
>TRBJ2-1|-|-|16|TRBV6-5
CASSYSRQGWGDEQFF
TGTGCCAGCAGTTACTCGAGGCAGGGCTGGGGGGATGAGCAGTTCTTC
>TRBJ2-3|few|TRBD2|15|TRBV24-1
CATSDPGTSKDTQYF
TGTGCCACCAGTGACCCCGGGACTAGCAAAGATACGCAGTATTTT
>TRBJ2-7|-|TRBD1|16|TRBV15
CATSRDGQGALNEQYF
TGTGCCACCAGCAGAGATGGACAGGGGGCTCTAAACGAGCAGTACTTC
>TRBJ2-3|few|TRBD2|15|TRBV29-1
CSAEQRGAYTDTQYF
TGCAGCGCAGAGCAGCGGGGGGCCTACACAGATACGCAGTATTTT
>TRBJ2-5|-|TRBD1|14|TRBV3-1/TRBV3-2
CASSHPGTAKTQYF
TGTGCCAGCAGCCATCCCGGGACAGCAAAGACCCAGTACTTC
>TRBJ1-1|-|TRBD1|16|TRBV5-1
CASSLAGQGAVSEAFF
TGCGCCAGCAGCTTGGCGGGACAGGGGGCGGTAAGTGAAGCTTTCTTT
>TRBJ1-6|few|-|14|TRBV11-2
CASSLQLYNSPLHF
TGTGCCAGCAGCTTACAACTCTATAATTCACCCCTCCACTTT
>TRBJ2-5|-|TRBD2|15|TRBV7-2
CASSSFSGGGETQYF
TGTGCCAGCAGCTCCTTTAGCGGGGGTGGCGAGACCCAGTACTTC
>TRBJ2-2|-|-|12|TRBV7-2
CASSFPAGELFF
TGTGCCAGCAGCTTTCCGGCCGGGGAGCTGTTTTTT
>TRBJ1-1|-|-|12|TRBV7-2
CASSFGAAEAFF
TGTGCCAGCAGCTTTGGGGCGGCTGAAGCTTTCTTT
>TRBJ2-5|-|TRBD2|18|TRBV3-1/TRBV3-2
CASSQRLAGGILQETQYF
TGTGCCAGCAGCCAAAGACTAGCGGGGGGGATACTCCAAGAGACCCAGTACTTC
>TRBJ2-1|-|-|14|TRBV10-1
CASSEVGGPPEQFF
TGCGCCAGCAGTGAGGTCGGAGGGCCCCCTGAGCAGTTCTTC
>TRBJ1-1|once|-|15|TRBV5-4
CASSLRVDRNTEAFF
TGTGCCAGCAGCTTGAGGGTGGACAGGAACACTGAAGCTTTCTTT
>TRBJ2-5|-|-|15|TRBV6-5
CASSYSPEGLGTQYF
TGTGCCAGCAGTTACTCCCCTGAGGGCCTCGGGACCCAGTACTTC
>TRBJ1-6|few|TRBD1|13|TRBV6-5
CASSSQGRSPLHF
TGTGCCAGCAGTTCACAGGGGAGATCACCCCTCCACTTT